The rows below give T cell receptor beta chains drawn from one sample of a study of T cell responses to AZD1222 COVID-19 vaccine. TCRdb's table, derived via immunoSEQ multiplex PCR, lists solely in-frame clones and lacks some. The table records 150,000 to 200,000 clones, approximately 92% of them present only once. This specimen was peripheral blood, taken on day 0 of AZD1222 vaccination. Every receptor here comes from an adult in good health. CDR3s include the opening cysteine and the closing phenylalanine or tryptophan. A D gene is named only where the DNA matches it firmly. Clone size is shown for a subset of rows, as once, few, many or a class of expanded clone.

cdr3_nt: TGTGCCAGCAGGAGTAGGGAGGGAACACCCCTCCACTTT; cdr3_aa: CASRSREGTPLHF; clone_size: -; d_call: -; v_call: TRBV2; cdr3_length: 13; j_call: TRBJ1-6
cdr3_nt: TGTGCCAGCGTAGGACAGGGGCGATGGGAAAAACTGTTTTTT; cdr3_aa: CASVGQGRWEKLFF; clone_size: -; d_call: TRBD1; v_call: TRBV6-5; cdr3_length: 14; j_call: TRBJ1-4
cdr3_nt: TGTGCCAGCGGCCTAACTAATTCACCCCTCCACTTT; cdr3_aa: CASGLTNSPLHF; clone_size: -; d_call: -; v_call: TRBV27; cdr3_length: 12; j_call: TRBJ1-6
cdr3_nt: TGTGCCAGCAGCAGCCAGGGGGCACGGGAAAAACTGTTTTTT; cdr3_aa: CASSSQGAREKLFF; clone_size: -; d_call: TRBD1; v_call: TRBV11-2; cdr3_length: 14; j_call: TRBJ1-4
cdr3_nt: TGTGCCAGCAGTTTAAGGAAGGGACAGGGTAATGAAAAACTGTTTTTT; cdr3_aa: CASSLRKGQGNEKLFF; clone_size: -; d_call: TRBD1; v_call: TRBV27; cdr3_length: 16; j_call: TRBJ1-4
cdr3_nt: TGCGCCAGCAGCTTGTCCGGGACTAGCGGGTACAATGAGCAGTTCTTC; cdr3_aa: CASSLSGTSGYNEQFF; clone_size: -; d_call: TRBD2; v_call: TRBV5-1; cdr3_length: 16; j_call: TRBJ2-1
cdr3_nt: TGTGCCTCCGAGGGGGGACAGGGTGTAACCGGGGAGCTGTTTTTT; cdr3_aa: CASEGGQGVTGELFF; clone_size: -; d_call: TRBD1; v_call: TRBV30; cdr3_length: 15; j_call: TRBJ2-2
cdr3_nt: TGTGCCAGCAGTTACTCCATGACCCGGGCGAACACTGAAGCTTTCTTT; cdr3_aa: CASSYSMTRANTEAFF; clone_size: once; d_call: -; v_call: TRBV6-5; cdr3_length: 16; j_call: TRBJ1-1
cdr3_nt: TGTGCCACCAGTGGCTTCCGGGACAGGGGGATCCAGCCCCAGCATTTT; cdr3_aa: CATSGFRDRGIQPQHF; clone_size: -; d_call: TRBD1; v_call: TRBV24-1; cdr3_length: 16; j_call: TRBJ1-5
cdr3_nt: TGTGCCAGCAGCCCGATTGGACTAGCGGGAGTAACGAACACCGGGGAGCTGTTTTTT; cdr3_aa: CASSPIGLAGVTNTGELFF; clone_size: -; d_call: TRBD2; v_call: TRBV7-2; cdr3_length: 19; j_call: TRBJ2-2
cdr3_nt: TGTGCCACCAGCAGAGACTCGCCAGGGGGCTATAATTCACCCCTCCACTTT; cdr3_aa: CATSRDSPGGYNSPLHF; clone_size: -; d_call: TRBD1; v_call: TRBV15; cdr3_length: 17; j_call: TRBJ1-6
cdr3_nt: TGTGCCATCAATAACGGCCGGACTAGCGGGGGGACACGTAATACAGATACGCAGTATTTT; cdr3_aa: CAINNGRTSGGTRNTDTQYF; clone_size: -; d_call: TRBD2; v_call: TRBV10-3; cdr3_length: 20; j_call: TRBJ2-3
cdr3_nt: TGTGCCAGCAGCTTAGCGGAGTCTAGCACAGATACGCAGTATTTT; cdr3_aa: CASSLAESSTDTQYF; clone_size: -; d_call: -; v_call: TRBV7-3; cdr3_length: 15; j_call: TRBJ2-3
cdr3_nt: TGTGCCAGCAGCTCAAGCCCGGGACAGAAACATGGCTACACCTTC; cdr3_aa: CASSSSPGQKHGYTF; clone_size: -; d_call: TRBD1; v_call: TRBV7-9; cdr3_length: 15; j_call: TRBJ1-2
cdr3_nt: TGCAGCGCCCGACAGAGGTCGGACGAGCAGTACTTC; cdr3_aa: CSARQRSDEQYF; clone_size: -; d_call: -; v_call: TRBV29-1; cdr3_length: 12; j_call: TRBJ2-7
cdr3_nt: TGTGCCAGCAGCTGGGGGGGGAATAATTCACCCCTCCACTTT; cdr3_aa: CASSWGGNNSPLHF; clone_size: few; d_call: -; v_call: TRBV13; cdr3_length: 14; j_call: TRBJ1-6
cdr3_nt: TGTGCCAGCAGTCTCCGGGACAGGGTGTCAGATACGCAGTATTTT; cdr3_aa: CASSLRDRVSDTQYF; clone_size: few; d_call: -; v_call: TRBV12-1; cdr3_length: 15; j_call: TRBJ2-3
cdr3_nt: TGTGCCTGGAGTAGGGGGCTTAGGTACGAGCAGTACTTC; cdr3_aa: CAWSRGLRYEQYF; clone_size: -; d_call: TRBD1; v_call: TRBV30; cdr3_length: 13; j_call: TRBJ2-7
cdr3_nt: TGCGCCAGCAGCGAGGGGGGATACTATGGCTACACCTTC; cdr3_aa: CASSEGGYYGYTF; clone_size: -; d_call: -; v_call: TRBV4-1; cdr3_length: 13; j_call: TRBJ1-2
cdr3_nt: TGCGCCAGCAGCCAACTAGGGGGCAATCAGCCCCAGCATTTT; cdr3_aa: CASSQLGGNQPQHF; clone_size: -; d_call: -; v_call: TRBV4-1; cdr3_length: 14; j_call: TRBJ1-5
cdr3_nt: TGCGCCAGCAGCCAAGAAAGCGGGGGGGTAGATACGCAGTATTTT; cdr3_aa: CASSQESGGVDTQYF; clone_size: -; d_call: TRBD2; v_call: TRBV4-1; cdr3_length: 15; j_call: TRBJ2-3
cdr3_nt: TGTGCCAGCAGCCCCGAGGGCGTTGGTAATGAAAAACTGTTTTTT; cdr3_aa: CASSPEGVGNEKLFF; clone_size: -; d_call: -; v_call: TRBV6-5; cdr3_length: 15; j_call: TRBJ1-4
cdr3_nt: TGTGCCAGCAGTTCTAGGACTTCCGGGGCGGGTGGCTACACCTTC; cdr3_aa: CASSSRTSGAGGYTF; clone_size: -; d_call: -; v_call: TRBV6-6; cdr3_length: 15; j_call: TRBJ1-2
cdr3_nt: TGCGCCAGCAGTTTGGCAGATAATCAGCCCCAGCATTTT; cdr3_aa: CASSLADNQPQHF; clone_size: -; d_call: -; v_call: TRBV10-2; cdr3_length: 13; j_call: TRBJ1-5
cdr3_nt: TGCGCCAGCAGCTTGGTTCAGGGTCCCTTAAGGGCGCAGTATTTT; cdr3_aa: CASSLVQGPLRAQYF; clone_size: -; d_call: -; v_call: TRBV5-1; cdr3_length: 15; j_call: TRBJ2-3
cdr3_nt: TGCGCCAGCAGCCCTGTCCAGGACAGGGGAAACTATGGCTACACCTTC; cdr3_aa: CASSPVQDRGNYGYTF; clone_size: once; d_call: TRBD1; v_call: TRBV4-1; cdr3_length: 16; j_call: TRBJ1-2
cdr3_nt: TGTGCCAGCAGAACCCTGGGACCGTTCTCGGGCTACACCTTC; cdr3_aa: CASRTLGPFSGYTF; clone_size: -; d_call: -; v_call: TRBV2; cdr3_length: 14; j_call: TRBJ1-2
cdr3_nt: TGTGCCTGGAGCTCAGGGGGGGCTGAAGCTTTCTTT; cdr3_aa: CAWSSGGAEAFF; clone_size: -; d_call: TRBD1; v_call: TRBV30; cdr3_length: 12; j_call: TRBJ1-1
cdr3_nt: TGTGCCAGCAGGGAACCCTACGAGCAGTACTTC; cdr3_aa: CASREPYEQYF; clone_size: -; d_call: -; v_call: TRBV3-1/TRBV3-2; cdr3_length: 11; j_call: TRBJ2-7
cdr3_nt: TGTGCCAGCAGTACACCCAACATACGCTATGGCTACACCTTC; cdr3_aa: CASSTPNIRYGYTF; clone_size: -; d_call: -; v_call: TRBV28; cdr3_length: 14; j_call: TRBJ1-2
cdr3_nt: TGCAGTGCTAACCGCTTTGGGGGCTACACCTTC; cdr3_aa: CSANRFGGYTF; clone_size: -; d_call: -; v_call: TRBV20-1; cdr3_length: 11; j_call: TRBJ1-2
cdr3_nt: TGTGCCAGCAGCGGGACAGGGTTCTATGGCTACACCTTC; cdr3_aa: CASSGTGFYGYTF; clone_size: -; d_call: TRBD1; v_call: TRBV2; cdr3_length: 13; j_call: TRBJ1-2
cdr3_nt: TGTGCCATCAGCCTACAGGGGAAAACTGAAGCTTTCTTT; cdr3_aa: CAISLQGKTEAFF; clone_size: once; d_call: TRBD1; v_call: TRBV10-3; cdr3_length: 13; j_call: TRBJ1-1
cdr3_nt: TGTGCCAGTAGTCCGGGACGGCACTCTGGGGCCAACGTCCTGACTTTC; cdr3_aa: CASSPGRHSGANVLTF; clone_size: -; d_call: -; v_call: TRBV19; cdr3_length: 16; j_call: TRBJ2-6
cdr3_nt: TGTGCCAGCAGCCAGGGGACAGGTCCCACCAACTATGGCTACACCTTC; cdr3_aa: CASSQGTGPTNYGYTF; clone_size: -; d_call: TRBD1; v_call: TRBV3-1/TRBV3-2; cdr3_length: 16; j_call: TRBJ1-2
cdr3_nt: TGTGCCAGCAGTTACGGTGGGGCTAGCGGGAGGAATGAGCAGTTCTTC; cdr3_aa: CASSYGGASGRNEQFF; clone_size: -; d_call: TRBD2; v_call: TRBV6-5; cdr3_length: 16; j_call: TRBJ2-1
cdr3_nt: TGTGCCTGGAGTGTACGGGGGGATCAGCCCCAGCATTTT; cdr3_aa: CAWSVRGDQPQHF; clone_size: -; d_call: -; v_call: TRBV30; cdr3_length: 13; j_call: TRBJ1-5
cdr3_nt: TGTGCCAGCAGTAACACAGGGGCCCCACTGAACACTGAAGCTTTCTTT; cdr3_aa: CASSNTGAPLNTEAFF; clone_size: -; d_call: TRBD1; v_call: TRBV27; cdr3_length: 16; j_call: TRBJ1-1
cdr3_nt: TGTGCCAGCAGCTTGGGTAGCGTTACCTCCTACAATGAGCAGTTCTTC; cdr3_aa: CASSLGSVTSYNEQFF; clone_size: -; d_call: -; v_call: TRBV5-4; cdr3_length: 16; j_call: TRBJ2-1
cdr3_nt: TGCGCCAGCAGCTTCGCCGGCCCGGCGCTCTACGAGCAGTACTTC; cdr3_aa: CASSFAGPALYEQYF; clone_size: once; d_call: -; v_call: TRBV5-1; cdr3_length: 15; j_call: TRBJ2-7
cdr3_nt: TGTGCCAGCAGTGCCGGGACTAGCGGGGGGGCCTACGAGCAGTACTTC; cdr3_aa: CASSAGTSGGAYEQYF; clone_size: -; d_call: TRBD2; v_call: TRBV2; cdr3_length: 16; j_call: TRBJ2-7
cdr3_nt: TGTGCCAGCAGGACAGGCAGCAATCAGCCCCAGCATTTT; cdr3_aa: CASRTGSNQPQHF; clone_size: once; d_call: -; v_call: TRBV28; cdr3_length: 13; j_call: TRBJ1-5
cdr3_nt: TGTGCCAGCAGACTAGCGGCCGAGAACAATGAGCAGTTCTTC; cdr3_aa: CASRLAAENNEQFF; clone_size: -; d_call: TRBD2; v_call: TRBV27; cdr3_length: 14; j_call: TRBJ2-1
cdr3_nt: TGTGCCAGTAGTATCGGACAGGGGAACACTGAAGCTTTCTTT; cdr3_aa: CASSIGQGNTEAFF; clone_size: -; d_call: TRBD1; v_call: TRBV19; cdr3_length: 14; j_call: TRBJ1-1
cdr3_nt: TGCGCCAGCAGCCAAGACGAGGGGCCCAATTCACCCCTCCACTTT; cdr3_aa: CASSQDEGPNSPLHF; clone_size: -; d_call: -; v_call: TRBV4-1; cdr3_length: 15; j_call: TRBJ1-6
cdr3_nt: TGCAGCGAAAGACAGGGGGCAAGTGCAGATACGCAGTATTTT; cdr3_aa: CSERQGASADTQYF; clone_size: once; d_call: TRBD1; v_call: TRBV29-1; cdr3_length: 14; j_call: TRBJ2-3
cdr3_nt: TGTGCCAGCAGTAAAGAGGGAGGTGGGGAGCTGTTTTTT; cdr3_aa: CASSKEGGGELFF; clone_size: -; d_call: -; v_call: TRBV2; cdr3_length: 13; j_call: TRBJ2-2
cdr3_nt: TGTGCCAGCAGGATAAACGCAGACGGATCCTTCTACGAGCAGTACTTC; cdr3_aa: CASRINADGSFYEQYF; clone_size: -; d_call: -; v_call: TRBV27; cdr3_length: 16; j_call: TRBJ2-7
cdr3_nt: TGTGCCAGCAGCTACCGGGACAGGGCTGCTAACTATGGCTACACCTTC; cdr3_aa: CASSYRDRAANYGYTF; clone_size: -; d_call: TRBD1; v_call: TRBV5-6; cdr3_length: 16; j_call: TRBJ1-2
cdr3_nt: TGTGCCAGCAGGATACAGGAGTCCTACGAGCAGTACTTC; cdr3_aa: CASRIQESYEQYF; clone_size: -; d_call: -; v_call: TRBV2; cdr3_length: 13; j_call: TRBJ2-7
cdr3_nt: TGTGCCAGTAGTACTTCGGGTCAGCCCCAGCATTTT; cdr3_aa: CASSTSGQPQHF; clone_size: -; d_call: -; v_call: TRBV19; cdr3_length: 12; j_call: TRBJ1-5
cdr3_nt: TGTGCCTGGGCGAGCGGGAGAGAGACCCAGTACTTC; cdr3_aa: CAWASGRETQYF; clone_size: -; d_call: TRBD2; v_call: TRBV30; cdr3_length: 12; j_call: TRBJ2-5